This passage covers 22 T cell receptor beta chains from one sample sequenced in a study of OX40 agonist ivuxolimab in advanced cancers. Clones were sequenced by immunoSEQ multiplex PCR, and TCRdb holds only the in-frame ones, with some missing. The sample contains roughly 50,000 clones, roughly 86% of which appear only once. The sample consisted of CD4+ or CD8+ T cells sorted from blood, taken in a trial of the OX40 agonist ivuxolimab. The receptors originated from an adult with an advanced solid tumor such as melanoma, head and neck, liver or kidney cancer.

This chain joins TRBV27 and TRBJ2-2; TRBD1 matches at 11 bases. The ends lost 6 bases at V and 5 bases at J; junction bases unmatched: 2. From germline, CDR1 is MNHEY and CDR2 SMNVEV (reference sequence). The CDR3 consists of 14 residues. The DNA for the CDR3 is TGTGCCAGCAGGCGGGACAGGGGGACCGGGGAGCTGTTTTTT. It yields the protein CASRRDRGTGELFF.

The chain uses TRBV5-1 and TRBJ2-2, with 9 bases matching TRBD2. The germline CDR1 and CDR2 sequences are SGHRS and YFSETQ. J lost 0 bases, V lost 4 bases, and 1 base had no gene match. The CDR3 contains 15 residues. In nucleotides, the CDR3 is TGCGCCAGCAGCCGACTAGCGGCGAACACCGGGGAGCTGTTTTTT. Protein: CASSRLAANTGELFF.

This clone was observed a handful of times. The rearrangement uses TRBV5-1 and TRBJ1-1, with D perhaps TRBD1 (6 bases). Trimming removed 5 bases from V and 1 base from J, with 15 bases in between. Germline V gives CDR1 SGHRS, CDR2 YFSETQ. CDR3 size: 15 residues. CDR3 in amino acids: CASRGTGTRNTEAFF. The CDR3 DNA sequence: TGCGCCAGCAGGGGAACCGGGACAAGGAACACTGAAGCTTTCTTT.

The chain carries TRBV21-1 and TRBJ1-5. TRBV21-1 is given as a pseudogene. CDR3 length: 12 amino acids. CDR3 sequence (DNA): TGTGCCAGCAGCAAAGTGAGTCAGCCCCAGCATTTT. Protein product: CASSKVSQPQHF.

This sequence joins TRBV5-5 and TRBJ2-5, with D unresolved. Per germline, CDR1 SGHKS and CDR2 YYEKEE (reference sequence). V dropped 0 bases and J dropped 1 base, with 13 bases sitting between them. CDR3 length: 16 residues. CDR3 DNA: TGTGCCAGCAGCTTGGCGTCCGCCCGGGCCCAAGAGACCCAGTACTTC. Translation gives CASSLASARAQETQYF.

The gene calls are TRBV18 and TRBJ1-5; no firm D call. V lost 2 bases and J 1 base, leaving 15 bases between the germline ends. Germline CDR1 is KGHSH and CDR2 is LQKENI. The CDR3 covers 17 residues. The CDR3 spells CASSPVEGRGSNQPQHF. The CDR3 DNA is TGTGCCAGCTCACCAGTTGAGGGTCGGGGAAGCAATCAGCCCCAGCATTTT.

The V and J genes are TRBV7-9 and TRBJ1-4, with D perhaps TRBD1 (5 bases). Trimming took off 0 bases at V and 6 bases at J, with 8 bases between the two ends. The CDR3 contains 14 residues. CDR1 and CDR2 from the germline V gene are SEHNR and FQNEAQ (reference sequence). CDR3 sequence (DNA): TGTGCCAGCAGCTTAGCGGCGGGGCATGAAAAACTGTTTTTT. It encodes CASSLAAGHEKLFF.

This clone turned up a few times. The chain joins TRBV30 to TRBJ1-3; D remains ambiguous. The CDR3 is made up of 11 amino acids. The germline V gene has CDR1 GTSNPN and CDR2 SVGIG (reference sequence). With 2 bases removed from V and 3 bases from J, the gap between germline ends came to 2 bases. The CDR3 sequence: CAWSRGNTIYF. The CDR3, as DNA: TGTGCCTGGAGTCGTGGAAACACCATATATTTT. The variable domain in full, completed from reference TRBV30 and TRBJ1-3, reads SQTIHQWPATLVQPVGSPLSLECTVEGTSNPNLYWYRQAAGRGLQLLFYSVGIGQISSEVPQNLSASRPQDRQFILSSKKLLLSDSGFYLCAWSRGNTIYFGEGSWLTVV.

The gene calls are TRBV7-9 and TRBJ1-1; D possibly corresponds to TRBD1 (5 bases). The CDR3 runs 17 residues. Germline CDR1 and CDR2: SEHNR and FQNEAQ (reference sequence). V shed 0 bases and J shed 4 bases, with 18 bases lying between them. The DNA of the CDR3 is TGTGCCAGCAGCTTAGCCCGATCGGGGGGATCGGGCACTGAAGCTTTCTTT. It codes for CASSLARSGGSGTEAFF.

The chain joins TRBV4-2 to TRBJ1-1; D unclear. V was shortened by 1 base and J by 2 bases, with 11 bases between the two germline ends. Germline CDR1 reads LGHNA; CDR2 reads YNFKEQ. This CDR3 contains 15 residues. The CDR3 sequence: CASSQVARTNTEAFF. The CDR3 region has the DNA TGTGCCAGCAGCCAAGTGGCCAGAACTAACACTGAAGCTTTCTTT.

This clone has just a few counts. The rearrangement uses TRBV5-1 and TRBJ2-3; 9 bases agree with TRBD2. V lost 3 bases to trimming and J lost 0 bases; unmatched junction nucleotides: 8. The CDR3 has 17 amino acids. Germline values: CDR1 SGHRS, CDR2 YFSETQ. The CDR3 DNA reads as TGCGCCAGCAGCTCGGGCCGGCTAGCGGGGAGCACAGATACGCAGTATTTT. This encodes CASSSGRLAGSTDTQYF. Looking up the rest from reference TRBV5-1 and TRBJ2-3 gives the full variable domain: KAGVTQTPRYLIKTRGQQVTLSCSPISGHRSVSWYQQTPGQGLQFLFEYFSETQRNKGNFPGRFSGRQFSNSRSEMNVSTLELGDSALYLCASSSGRLAGSTDTQYFGPGTRLTVL.

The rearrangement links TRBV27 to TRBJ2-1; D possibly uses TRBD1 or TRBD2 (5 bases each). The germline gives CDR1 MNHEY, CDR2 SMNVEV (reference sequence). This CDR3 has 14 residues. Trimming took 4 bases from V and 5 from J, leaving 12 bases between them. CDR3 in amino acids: CASSYGTQNNEQFF. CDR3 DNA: TGTGCCAGCAGTTACGGGACCCAAAACAATGAGCAGTTCTTC.

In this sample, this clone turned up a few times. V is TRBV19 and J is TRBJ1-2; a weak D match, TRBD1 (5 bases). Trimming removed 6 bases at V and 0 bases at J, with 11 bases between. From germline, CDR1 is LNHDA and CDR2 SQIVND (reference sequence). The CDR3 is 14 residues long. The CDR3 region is CASRVGDSNYGYTF. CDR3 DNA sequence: TGTGCCAGTAGGGTGGGGGACTCTAACTATGGCTACACCTTC.

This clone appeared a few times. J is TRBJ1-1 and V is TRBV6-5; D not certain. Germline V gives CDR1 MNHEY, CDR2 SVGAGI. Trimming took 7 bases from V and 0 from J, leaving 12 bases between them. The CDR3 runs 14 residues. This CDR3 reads CASTSGRMNTEAFF. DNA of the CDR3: TGTGCCAGCACGTCCGGACGGATGAACACTGAAGCTTTCTTT.

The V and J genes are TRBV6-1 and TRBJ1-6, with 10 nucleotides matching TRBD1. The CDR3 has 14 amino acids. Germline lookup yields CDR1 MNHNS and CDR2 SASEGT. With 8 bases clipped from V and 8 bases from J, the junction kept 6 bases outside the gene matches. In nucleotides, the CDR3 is TGTGCCAGCGGCCGGGACAGGGGAGATTCACCCCTCCACTTT. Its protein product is CASGRDRGDSPLHF.

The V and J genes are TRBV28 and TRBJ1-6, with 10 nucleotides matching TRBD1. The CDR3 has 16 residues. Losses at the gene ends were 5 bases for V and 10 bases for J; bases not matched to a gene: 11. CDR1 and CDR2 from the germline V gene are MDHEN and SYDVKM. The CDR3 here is CASSPRGQGFASPLHF. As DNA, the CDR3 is TGTGCCAGCAGTCCTCGGGGACAGGGGTTTGCATCACCCCTCCACTTT.

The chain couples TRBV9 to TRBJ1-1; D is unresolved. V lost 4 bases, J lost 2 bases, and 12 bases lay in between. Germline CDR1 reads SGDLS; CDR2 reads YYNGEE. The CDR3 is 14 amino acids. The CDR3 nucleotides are TGTGCCAGCAGCATTAGTGGCGGAAACACTGAAGCTTTCTTT. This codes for CASSISGGNTEAFF.

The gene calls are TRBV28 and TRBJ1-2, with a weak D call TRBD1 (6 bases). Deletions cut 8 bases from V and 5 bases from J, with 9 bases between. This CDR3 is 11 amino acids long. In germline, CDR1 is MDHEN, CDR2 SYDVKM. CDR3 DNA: TGTGCCAGCGGGGGGGCGTATGGCTACACCTTC. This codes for CASGGAYGYTF.

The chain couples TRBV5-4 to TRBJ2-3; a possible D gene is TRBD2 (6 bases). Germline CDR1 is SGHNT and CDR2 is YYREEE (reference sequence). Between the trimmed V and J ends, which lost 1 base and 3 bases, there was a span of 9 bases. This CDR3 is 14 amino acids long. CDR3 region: CASSLLLATDTQYF. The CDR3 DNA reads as TGTGCCAGCAGCTTGTTACTAGCAACAGATACGCAGTATTTT. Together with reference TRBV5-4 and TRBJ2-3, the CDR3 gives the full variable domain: ETGVTQSPTHLIKTRGQQVTLRCSSQSGHNTVSWYQQALGQGPQFIFQYYREEENGRGNFPPRFSGLQFPNYSSELNVNALELDDSALYLCASSLLLATDTQYFGPGTRLTVL.

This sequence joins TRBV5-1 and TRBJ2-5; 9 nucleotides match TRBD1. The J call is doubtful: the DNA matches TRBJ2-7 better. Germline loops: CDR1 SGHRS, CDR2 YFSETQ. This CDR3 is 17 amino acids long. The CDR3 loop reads CASSRYPGTGSFYEQYF. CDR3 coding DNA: TGCGCCAGCAGCCGATATCCCGGGACAGGGAGCTTCTACGAGCAGTACTTC.

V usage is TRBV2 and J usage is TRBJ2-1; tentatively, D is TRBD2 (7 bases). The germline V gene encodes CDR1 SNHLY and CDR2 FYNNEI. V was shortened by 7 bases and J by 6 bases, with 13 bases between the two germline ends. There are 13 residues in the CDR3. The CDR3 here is CASTEGGANEQFF. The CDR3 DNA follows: TGTGCCAGCACCGAAGGGGGGGCCAATGAGCAGTTCTTC.

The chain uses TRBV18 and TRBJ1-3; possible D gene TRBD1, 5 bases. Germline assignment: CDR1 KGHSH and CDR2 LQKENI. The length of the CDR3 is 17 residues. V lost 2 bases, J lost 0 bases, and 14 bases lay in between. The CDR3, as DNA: TGTGCCAGCTCACCAACCGTTGCAGGGTTCTCTGGAAACACCATATATTTT. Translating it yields CASSPTVAGFSGNTIYF.